The present T cell receptor (beta chain) was sequenced within a study of technical replicates of blood from a handful of donors. Germline V gives CDR1 SGHVS, CDR2 FQNEAQ. The V and J ends lost 2 bases and 2 bases, in that order; junction bases with no gene match: 7. The CDR3 has 17 residues. Clones were sequenced by immunoSEQ multiplex PCR, and TCRdb holds only the in-frame ones, with some missing. The repertoire holds 50,000 to 65,000 clones, 85% to 95% seen once, with 4.3% in the top ten. V gene TRBV7-8 combines with J gene TRBJ2-3; 10 bases agree with TRBD2. The receptor comes from a human donor in good health. Some clones in this sample may be carry-over from other donors' samples. Input material: PBMCs. The CDR3 DNA follows: TGTGCCAGCAGCTTATTACCTAGCGGGGGAAACACAGATACGCAGTATTTT. Its translation: CASSLLPSGGNTDTQYF.